A selection of T cell receptor beta chains follows, all from one sample in a study of CXCR3-negative and CXCR3-positive naive CD8 T cells. TCRdb re-called the 5' RACE reads and catalogs CDR3 proteins one per entry, DNA excluded. The sample has some 130,000 distinct CDR3 sequences; the top ten hold nearly 0.5%. The material sequenced was naive CXCR3- CD8+ T cells from blood. The source of these receptors is a human donor in good health. Some clones in this sample may be carry-over from other donors' samples. Each CDR3 is given with its conserved first and last residue. The order of the fields is CDR3 length, V gene, J gene, CDR3 protein.

>15|TRBV5-6|TRBJ2-7
CASSLSLAGGYEQYF
>16|TRBV6-4|TRBJ2-1
CASSPQWENGTNEQFF
>16|TRBV27|TRBJ2-5
CASSLGTSGGEGTQYF
>14|TRBV6-5|TRBJ2-6
CASSGSSGANVLTF
>12|TRBV20-1|TRBJ2-3
CSARDSRTVQYF
>19|TRBV7-3|TRBJ2-6
CASSLIGGGPFPGANVLTF
>14|TRBV6-2/TRBV6-3|TRBJ2-1
CASRGPGAYNEQFF
>16|TRBV28|TRBJ2-5
CASTPRLAGAEETQYF
>15|TRBV14|TRBJ2-1
CASSRLAASYNEQFF
>11|TRBV28|TRBJ1-1
CASSMNTEAFF
>16|TRBV30|TRBJ1-5
CAWSVPGTGGRGPQHF
>15|TRBV7-2|TRBJ2-2
CASTAQGRNTGELFF
>18|TRBV9|TRBJ2-6
CASSGLSGAVSGANVLTF
>16|TRBV29-1|TRBJ2-2
CSVGGISSRIAGELFF
>16|TRBV5-5|TRBJ2-1
CASSLPGLAGYDEQFF
>14|TRBV3-1|TRBJ2-7
CASSGRTGVYEQYF
>13|TRBV29-1|TRBJ2-2
CSVVVGNTGELFF
>17|TRBV4-1|TRBJ1-2
CASTYPGGALGTYGYTF
>14|TRBV6-5|TRBJ2-1
CASSYLVSRNEQFF
>18|TRBV9|TRBJ2-1
CASSKPGTSGIVYNEQFF
>16|TRBV7-9|TRBJ2-1
CASSLGFGGAYNEQFF
>13|TRBV4-1|TRBJ2-2
CASSIDGTGELFF
>17|TRBV15|TRBJ1-5
CATSLLAVQYSNQPQHF
>16|TRBV4-3|TRBJ2-5
CASSQGMLSDPQTQYF
>11|TRBV24-1|TRBJ2-7
CATSTGWEQYF
>17|TRBV5-1|TRBJ2-1
CASSRTGGPFANNEQFF
>15|TRBV7-9|TRBJ2-4
CASSLPGQAKNIQYF
>14|TRBV9|TRBJ1-1
CASSAGGGGTEAFF
>16|TRBV28|TRBJ2-3
CASSSMGQGVRDTQYF
>14|TRBV29-1|TRBJ2-7
CSAISREGPYEQYF
>15|TRBV28|TRBJ1-2
CASSLNRMEFYGYTF
>13|TRBV29-1|TRBJ2-1
CSASLSSSNEQFF
>12|TRBV4-1|TRBJ1-1
CASSQGNTEAFF
>15|TRBV7-2|TRBJ1-2
CASSYAIQGNYGYTF
>16|TRBV3-1|TRBJ2-4
CASSPLAGGAKNIQYF
>13|TRBV6-1|TRBJ2-7
CASRGRQGYEQYF
>15|TRBV7-3|TRBJ2-7
CASSLDANGIYEQYF
>17|TRBV27|TRBJ2-2
CASKLFSGERVTGELFF
>15|TRBV9|TRBJ2-7
CASSPGTELSYEQYF
>16|TRBV4-2|TRBJ2-1
CASSQDGTSAPNEQFF
>14|TRBV29-1|TRBJ1-1
CSVFDPGRGTEAFF
>14|TRBV5-1|TRBJ2-7
CASSQVGALYEQYF
>17|TRBV7-2|TRBJ2-2
CASSQSPWVFNTGELFF
>15|TRBV18|TRBJ2-1
CASSPSENVYNEQFF
>17|TRBV9|TRBJ2-1
CASSVDNSGGRYNEQFF
>15|TRBV7-9|TRBJ2-3
CASSSSPASTDTQYF
>17|TRBV27|TRBJ1-1
CANLVNLGALGHVEAFF
>13|TRBV9|TRBJ1-1
CASSAGEQTEAFF
>14|TRBV20-1|TRBJ2-5
CSASRALAGETQYF
>13|TRBV12-3/TRBV12-4|TRBJ1-1
CASSFGYMAEAFF